This record covers a single T cell receptor (beta chain). Selected positively for CCR7 and CD45RO-negative, naive CD8 cells excluded terminally differentiated effector memory CD45RA+ cells. This record comes from a study of shared clonotypes between healthy human individuals. Losses at the gene ends were 6 bases for V and 3 bases for J; bases not matched to a gene: 11. This CDR3 is 14 amino acids long. Germline V gene data show CDR1 as SQVTM and CDR2 as ANQGSEA. The authors distributed each subset's genomic DNA evenly over several immunoSEQ plates. Sorted-subset replicate PCRs used 200 ng of genomic DNA. This amount corresponded to about 30,000 T cell genomes. Using immunoSEQ multiplex PCR, the repertoire was profiled, and TCRdb retains in-frame clones only, with some absent. The repertoire holds roughly 2.1 million clones, with more than 85% as singletons.

The sample comprised naive CD8+ T cells from PBMCs. The receptor's source is a young man in good health. Some clones in this sample may be carry-over from other donors' samples. The rearrangement joins TRBV29-1 to TRBJ2-7; TRBD1 agrees at 7 bases. The CDR3 DNA is TGCAGCGTGGTGGGGACAGTGGGGCTCTACGAGCAGTACTTC. It specifies CSVVGTVGLYEQYF.